Listed below are T cell receptor beta chains from one sample, sequenced in a study of shared clonotypes between healthy human individuals. Here immunoSEQ multiplex PCR was the method, and the copy in TCRdb shows in-frame clones only, minus some. The sample contains over a million clones, around 74% of which appear only once. Specimen: memory CD4+ T cells sorted from blood. The receptors were sampled from a man aged 18 to 29 in good health. Both conserved end residues are part of each CDR3. A D gene is named only where the DNA matches it firmly. A clone size is listed for some rows: how often the clone was seen (once, few, many), or a class if it is expanded.

V gene: TRBV5-4; D gene: NA; clone size: NA; J gene: TRBJ2-5; CDR3 length: 13; CDR3 DNA: TGTGCCAGCAGCTCTGGACTATCAGAGACCCAGTACTTC; CDR3 protein: CASSSGLSETQYF
V gene: TRBV9; D gene: NA; clone size: NA; J gene: TRBJ1-2; CDR3 length: 15; CDR3 DNA: TGTGCCAGCAGCGCCTCTCGGGGGCCCGGGTATGGCTACACCTTC; CDR3 protein: CASSASRGPGYGYTF
V gene: TRBV7-8; D gene: NA; clone size: NA; J gene: TRBJ1-1; CDR3 length: 14; CDR3 DNA: TGTGCCAGCAGCTTAGGGTATCTGAACACTGAAGCTTTCTTT; CDR3 protein: CASSLGYLNTEAFF
V gene: TRBV5-5; D gene: TRBD1; clone size: NA; J gene: TRBJ2-4; CDR3 length: 14; CDR3 DNA: TGTGCCAGCATGAGGCAGGGGGATACGTACATTCAGTACTTC; CDR3 protein: CASMRQGDTYIQYF
V gene: TRBV4-3; D gene: TRBD2; clone size: NA; J gene: TRBJ2-4; CDR3 length: 19; CDR3 DNA: TGCGCCAGCAGCCGAAGCGGAGTAGCGGGAGAGAGAGCCAAAAACATTCAGTACTTC; CDR3 protein: CASSRSGVAGERAKNIQYF
V gene: TRBV27; D gene: TRBD1; clone size: NA; J gene: TRBJ1-4; CDR3 length: 15; CDR3 DNA: TGTGCCAGCAGTTGGACAGGCGCAACTAATGAAAAACTGTTTTTT; CDR3 protein: CASSWTGATNEKLFF
V gene: TRBV7-3; D gene: TRBD1; clone size: NA; J gene: TRBJ2-2; CDR3 length: 15; CDR3 DNA: TGTGCCAGCAGCCCTCAAGGGGGCCGGACCGGGGAGCTGTTTTTT; CDR3 protein: CASSPQGGRTGELFF
V gene: TRBV5-6; D gene: NA; clone size: NA; J gene: TRBJ2-2; CDR3 length: 17; CDR3 DNA: TGTGCCAGCAGCTACGGCAGGTCCAATGTGAACACCGGGGAGCTGTTTTTT; CDR3 protein: CASSYGRSNVNTGELFF
V gene: TRBV10-3; D gene: TRBD1; clone size: NA; J gene: TRBJ2-7; CDR3 length: 16; CDR3 DNA: TGTGCCATCAGTGAGTCTGGGGGACAGGGGGTATTAGAGCAGTACTTC; CDR3 protein: CAISESGGQGVLEQYF
V gene: TRBV4-3; D gene: TRBD2; clone size: NA; J gene: TRBJ2-1; CDR3 length: 17; CDR3 DNA: TGCGCCAGCAGCCAAGATTGGTCTAGCGGGAGAGACAATGAGCAGTTCTTC; CDR3 protein: CASSQDWSSGRDNEQFF
V gene: TRBV7-8; D gene: NA; clone size: NA; J gene: TRBJ1-6; CDR3 length: 14; CDR3 DNA: TGTGCCAGCAGCTTAACAGACAGAAATTCACCCCTCCACTTT; CDR3 protein: CASSLTDRNSPLHF
V gene: TRBV4-1; D gene: NA; clone size: NA; J gene: TRBJ1-1; CDR3 length: 14; CDR3 DNA: TGCGCCAGCAGCCAAGATTTGGGGGCGCGTTATGCTTTCTTT; CDR3 protein: CASSQDLGARYAFF
V gene: TRBV5-1; D gene: NA; clone size: NA; J gene: TRBJ2-7; CDR3 length: 14; CDR3 DNA: TGCGCCAGCAGCCAAGCCGGGAGCTCCTACGAGCAGTACTTC; CDR3 protein: CASSQAGSSYEQYF
V gene: TRBV6-1; D gene: NA; clone size: NA; J gene: TRBJ1-3; CDR3 length: 13; CDR3 DNA: TGTGCCAGCAGACTCCAAACCGGACAGACTGGGGATTTT; CDR3 protein: CASRLQTGQTGDF
V gene: TRBV7-2; D gene: TRBD2; clone size: once; J gene: TRBJ2-1; CDR3 length: 15; CDR3 DNA: TGTGCCAGCAGCCCCCAGCCGGGACTAGAATATGAGCAGTTCTTC; CDR3 protein: CASSPQPGLEYEQFF
V gene: TRBV28; D gene: NA; clone size: NA; J gene: TRBJ2-2; CDR3 length: 16; CDR3 DNA: TGTGCCAGCAGTTTACTCCGGGGCGCGGGGACCGGGGAGCTGTTTTTT; CDR3 protein: CASSLLRGAGTGELFF
V gene: TRBV5-4; D gene: NA; clone size: NA; J gene: TRBJ1-2; CDR3 length: 16; CDR3 DNA: TGTGCCAGCAGCTTGGCTATTGGGGGATTGAACTATGGCTACACCTTC; CDR3 protein: CASSLAIGGLNYGYTF
V gene: TRBV15; D gene: NA; clone size: NA; J gene: TRBJ1-4; CDR3 length: 13; CDR3 DNA: TGTGCCACCAACAACAGGCCTAATGAAAAACTGTTTTTT; CDR3 protein: CATNNRPNEKLFF
V gene: TRBV30; D gene: NA; clone size: few; J gene: TRBJ1-6; CDR3 length: 13; CDR3 DNA: TGTGCCTGGAAGGATCACGATAATTCACCCCTCCACTTT; CDR3 protein: CAWKDHDNSPLHF
V gene: TRBV6-5; D gene: NA; clone size: NA; J gene: TRBJ2-3; CDR3 length: 15; CDR3 DNA: TGTGCCAGCAGTTACGCAGTACCTAGCACAGATACGCAGTATTTT; CDR3 protein: CASSYAVPSTDTQYF
V gene: TRBV5-1; D gene: NA; clone size: NA; J gene: TRBJ2-5; CDR3 length: 15; CDR3 DNA: TGCGCCAGCAGCTTGGGGACTATTGGGCGGTGGACCCAGTACTTC; CDR3 protein: CASSLGTIGRWTQYF
V gene: TRBV18; D gene: TRBD1; clone size: few; J gene: TRBJ1-1; CDR3 length: 15; CDR3 DNA: TGTGCCAGCTCACCACCGGGACAGACGAACACTGAAGCTTTCTTT; CDR3 protein: CASSPPGQTNTEAFF
V gene: TRBV4-1; D gene: TRBD1; clone size: NA; J gene: TRBJ2-6; CDR3 length: 17; CDR3 DNA: TGCGCCAGCAGCCAGAAGGGACAGTTCTCTGGGGCCAACGTCCTGACTTTC; CDR3 protein: CASSQKGQFSGANVLTF
V gene: TRBV7-9; D gene: NA; clone size: NA; J gene: TRBJ1-1; CDR3 length: 16; CDR3 DNA: TGTGCCAGCGAAACGTCGGGGGGCGGCATGAACACTGAAGCTTTCTTT; CDR3 protein: CASETSGGGMNTEAFF
V gene: TRBV5-1; D gene: NA; clone size: NA; J gene: TRBJ2-7; CDR3 length: 14; CDR3 DNA: TGCGCCAGCAGCTTACAACAGGGCAGGTACGAGCAGTACTTC; CDR3 protein: CASSLQQGRYEQYF
V gene: TRBV30; D gene: NA; clone size: NA; J gene: TRBJ1-1; CDR3 length: 13; CDR3 DNA: TGTGCCTGGAGTGTATTGGGGGGCACTGAAGCTTTCTTT; CDR3 protein: CAWSVLGGTEAFF
V gene: TRBV5-1; D gene: TRBD1; clone size: NA; J gene: TRBJ2-7; CDR3 length: 16; CDR3 DNA: TGCGCCAGCAGCTTGGGGGACAGCCTGGGGACCTACGAGCAGTACTTC; CDR3 protein: CASSLGDSLGTYEQYF
V gene: TRBV5-1; D gene: NA; clone size: NA; J gene: TRBJ2-3; CDR3 length: 15; CDR3 DNA: TGCGCCAGCAGCTTGGCCGGCCTCCTGCAGGATACGCAGTATTTT; CDR3 protein: CASSLAGLLQDTQYF
V gene: TRBV5-1; D gene: TRBD1; clone size: NA; J gene: TRBJ1-5; CDR3 length: 16; CDR3 DNA: TGCGCCAGCAGCTTGGGCCCCGCCGGACAGGGCCAGCCCCAGCATTTT; CDR3 protein: CASSLGPAGQGQPQHF
V gene: TRBV5-1; D gene: NA; clone size: NA; J gene: TRBJ2-3; CDR3 length: 16; CDR3 DNA: TGCGCCAGCAGCTTCGGGGCCCGGAGTAGCACAGATACGCAGTATTTT; CDR3 protein: CASSFGARSSTDTQYF
V gene: TRBV7-8; D gene: NA; clone size: NA; J gene: TRBJ2-1; CDR3 length: 14; CDR3 DNA: TGTGCCAGCAGCTTAAACGGGAGAGGAAATGAGCAGTTCTTC; CDR3 protein: CASSLNGRGNEQFF
V gene: TRBV7-8; D gene: NA; clone size: once; J gene: TRBJ1-5; CDR3 length: 15; CDR3 DNA: TGTGCCAGCAGCTTAGCTGGGGGCTCGAATCAGCCCCAGCATTTT; CDR3 protein: CASSLAGGSNQPQHF
V gene: TRBV5-1; D gene: NA; clone size: NA; J gene: TRBJ1-6; CDR3 length: 14; CDR3 DNA: TGCGCCAGCAGCTCGCAGTCAGGGTCTTCACCCCTCCACTTT; CDR3 protein: CASSSQSGSSPLHF
V gene: TRBV4-1; D gene: NA; clone size: NA; J gene: TRBJ1-3; CDR3 length: 16; CDR3 DNA: TGCGCCAGCAGCCAACGCGGACTGAGCTCTGGAAACACCATATATTTT; CDR3 protein: CASSQRGLSSGNTIYF
V gene: TRBV5-1; D gene: TRBD1; clone size: NA; J gene: TRBJ2-3; CDR3 length: 15; CDR3 DNA: TGCGCCAGCAGCTTGGGGGACAGGGTAGAAGATACGCAGTATTTT; CDR3 protein: CASSLGDRVEDTQYF
V gene: TRBV19; D gene: NA; clone size: once; J gene: TRBJ1-4; CDR3 length: 14; CDR3 DNA: TGTGCCAGTAGTATCTCGTGGACTAATGAAAAACTGTTTTTT; CDR3 protein: CASSISWTNEKLFF
V gene: TRBV10-3; D gene: NA; clone size: NA; J gene: TRBJ2-4; CDR3 length: 13; CDR3 DNA: TGTGCCATCAGTGGTGGCAGGGAAGACATTCAGTACTTC; CDR3 protein: CAISGGREDIQYF
V gene: TRBV7-2; D gene: NA; clone size: NA; J gene: TRBJ2-1; CDR3 length: 17; CDR3 DNA: TGTGCCAGCAGCCGGAATTTTGGGGGCTCGACCTACAATGAGCAGTTCTTC; CDR3 protein: CASSRNFGGSTYNEQFF
V gene: TRBV30; D gene: NA; clone size: few; J gene: TRBJ1-5; CDR3 length: 14; CDR3 DNA: TGTGCCTGGAGTGCGGACTATAGCAATCAGCCCCAGCATTTT; CDR3 protein: CAWSADYSNQPQHF
V gene: TRBV2; D gene: NA; clone size: NA; J gene: TRBJ2-7; CDR3 length: 13; CDR3 DNA: TGTGCCAGCAGTGTGTCCCCCTCCTACGAGCAGTACTTC; CDR3 protein: CASSVSPSYEQYF
V gene: TRBV2; D gene: NA; clone size: NA; J gene: TRBJ2-3; CDR3 length: 12; CDR3 DNA: TGTGCCAGCGGGGGGGCCCCAGATACGCAGTATTTT; CDR3 protein: CASGGAPDTQYF
V gene: TRBV28; D gene: TRBD1; clone size: NA; J gene: TRBJ1-1; CDR3 length: 13; CDR3 DNA: TGTGCCAGCAGTTTCTTGGACAGGTATGAAGCTTTCTTT; CDR3 protein: CASSFLDRYEAFF
V gene: TRBV5-1; D gene: NA; clone size: NA; J gene: TRBJ1-5; CDR3 length: 16; CDR3 DNA: TGCGCCAGCAGCGAGGGTGCGGACCCAGGAAATCAGCCCCAGCATTTT; CDR3 protein: CASSEGADPGNQPQHF
V gene: TRBV11-2; D gene: NA; clone size: NA; J gene: TRBJ1-3; CDR3 length: 16; CDR3 DNA: TGTGCCAGCAGCTTGGGATTTGCGGGCTCGGGAAACACCATATATTTT; CDR3 protein: CASSLGFAGSGNTIYF
V gene: TRBV7-9; D gene: NA; clone size: NA; J gene: TRBJ1-1; CDR3 length: 16; CDR3 DNA: TGTGCCAGCTTCTATCGCGAAGACAGTACGAACACTGAAGCTTTCTTT; CDR3 protein: CASFYREDSTNTEAFF